The rows below give T cell receptor beta chains drawn from one sample of a study of blood T cells in healthy people across ages. TCRdb processed the 5' RACE reads anew with MiXCR; each CDR3 protein has one entry. The data hold about a million distinct CDR3 sequences, with roughly two fifths observed a single time. The sequenced sample was blood. These receptors originate from a man aged 18 to 30 in good health. The CDR3 runs from the conserved cysteine through the conserved F or W. Each record gives: J gene, D gene, V gene, clone size, CDR3 DNA, CDR3 protein. D genes are given only for firm matches. The listing skips clone size in some rows; elsewhere it reads once, few, many or a size class.

TRBJ2-5 TRBD1 TRBV6-6 - TGTGCCAGCAGTTACCGGGACAGAAATTTCCAAGAGACCCAGTACTTC CASSYRDRNFQETQYF
TRBJ1-4 TRBD1 TRBV4-1 - TGCGCCAGCAGCCACGGGACAGCTAATGAAAAACTGTTTTTT CASSHGTANEKLFF
TRBJ1-1 - TRBV9 - TGTGCCAGCAGCGTCCGAGGGGACGGCACTGAAGCTTTCTTT CASSVRGDGTEAFF
TRBJ2-3 - TRBV9 - TGTGCCAGCAGCTGGACAGTAAACACAGATACGCAGTATTTT CASSWTVNTDTQYF
TRBJ2-7 - TRBV20-1 - TGCAGTGCTAGAGCGGGCAAGACCTACAATGAGCAGTACTTC CSARAGKTYNEQYF
TRBJ1-2 - TRBV20-1 few TGCAGTGCTAGAGCGACCCCCGGGCCGCAGTTTAACTATGGCTACACCTTC CSARATPGPQFNYGYTF
TRBJ1-2 - TRBV6-1 few TGTGCCAGCGGGCAGCTTAACTATGGCTACACCTTC CASGQLNYGYTF
TRBJ2-1 - TRBV5-6 - TGTGCCAGCAGCCCGGACAGCCGATCCGACAATGAGCAGTTCTTC CASSPDSRSDNEQFF
TRBJ2-3 TRBD2 TRBV7-2 few TGTGCCAGCAGCTTAGATCTGGCTAGCGGGGGTTCAGATACGCAGTATTTT CASSLDLASGGSDTQYF
TRBJ2-7 TRBD1 TRBV6-1 - TGTGCCAGCAGTGCAAATCTCCGGGACAGGGACGAGCAGTACTTC CASSANLRDRDEQYF
TRBJ1-1 - TRBV29-1 - TGCAGCGTTGGGACAGAGGAAGCTTTCTTT CSVGTEEAFF